This TCR beta chain comes out of a study of identical twins. A universal primer site was added by template switching, and unique molecular identifiers were carried by the cDNA. Via MiXCR, TCRdb re-called the 5' RACE reads, giving one row per CDR3 protein. The data contain 750,000 to 950,000 distinct CDR3 sequences, approximately 13% of them singletons. The CDR3 contains 13 residues. The V gene lost 1 base and the J gene lost 10 bases, with 11 bases spanning the gap. Germline V lookup: CDR1 LGHDT, CDR2 YNNKEL (reference sequence). Overall study findings and caveats: The abundant beta clonotypes from cord blood had fewer insertions, and memory repertoires had none of this.

This clonotype has just a few counts. Its antigen is unidentified. The sample was also linked to a second study, of yellow fever vaccine responses in identical twins.

The chain couples TRBV3-1 to TRBJ2-1; D remains unclear. Source material: PBMCs. This TCR was sampled from a woman aged 18-29 years in good health. CDR3 coding DNA: TGTGCCAGCAGCCAAGGGGGTGGCAGCGAGCAGTTCTTC. This translates into CASSQGGGSEQFF.